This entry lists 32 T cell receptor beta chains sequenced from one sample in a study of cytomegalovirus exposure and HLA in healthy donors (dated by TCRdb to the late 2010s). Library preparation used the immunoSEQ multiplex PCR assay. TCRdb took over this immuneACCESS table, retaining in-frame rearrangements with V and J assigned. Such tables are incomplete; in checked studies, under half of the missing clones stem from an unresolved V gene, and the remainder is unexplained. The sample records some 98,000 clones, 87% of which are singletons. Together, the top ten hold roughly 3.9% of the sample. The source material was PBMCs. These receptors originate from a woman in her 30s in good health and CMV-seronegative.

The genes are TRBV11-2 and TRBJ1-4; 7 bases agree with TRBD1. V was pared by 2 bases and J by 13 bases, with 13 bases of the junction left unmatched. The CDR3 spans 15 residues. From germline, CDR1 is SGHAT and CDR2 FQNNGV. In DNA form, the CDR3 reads TGTGCCAGCAGCTTAAAGACAGGGCCAATGAGGGGACTGTTTTTT. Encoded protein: CASSLKTGPMRGLFF.

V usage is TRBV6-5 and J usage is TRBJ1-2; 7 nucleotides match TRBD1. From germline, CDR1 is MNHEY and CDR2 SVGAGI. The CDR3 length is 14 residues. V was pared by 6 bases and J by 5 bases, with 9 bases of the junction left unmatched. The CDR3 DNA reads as TGTGCCAGCAGCCAGGGGGGCGCCATTTATGGCTACACCTTC. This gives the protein CASSQGGAIYGYTF.

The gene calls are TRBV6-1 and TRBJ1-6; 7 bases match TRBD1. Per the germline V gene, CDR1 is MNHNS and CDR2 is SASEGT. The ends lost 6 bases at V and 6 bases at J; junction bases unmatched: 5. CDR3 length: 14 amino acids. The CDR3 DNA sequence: TGTGCCAGCAGGGAGGGACAGATTAATTCACCCCTCCACTTT. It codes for CASREGQINSPLHF.

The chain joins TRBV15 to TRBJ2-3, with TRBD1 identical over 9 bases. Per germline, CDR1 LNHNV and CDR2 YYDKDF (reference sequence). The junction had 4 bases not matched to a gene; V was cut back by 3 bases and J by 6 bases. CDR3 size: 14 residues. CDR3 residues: CATSSTGGVDTQYF. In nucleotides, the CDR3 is TGTGCCACCAGCAGTACAGGGGGCGTGGATACGCAGTATTTT. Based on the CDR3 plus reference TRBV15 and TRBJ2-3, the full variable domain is DAMVIQNPRYQVTQFGKPVTLSCSQTLNHNVMYWYQQKSSQAPKLLFHYYDKDFNNEADTPDNFQSRRPNTSFCFLDIRSPGLGDTAMYLCATSSTGGVDTQYFGPGTRLTVL.

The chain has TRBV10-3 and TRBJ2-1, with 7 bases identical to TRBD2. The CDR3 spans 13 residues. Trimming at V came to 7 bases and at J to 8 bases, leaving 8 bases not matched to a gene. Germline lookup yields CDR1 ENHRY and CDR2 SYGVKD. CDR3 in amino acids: CAIKAPAGDEQFF. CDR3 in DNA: TGTGCCATCAAGGCCCCGGCGGGGGATGAGCAGTTCTTC.

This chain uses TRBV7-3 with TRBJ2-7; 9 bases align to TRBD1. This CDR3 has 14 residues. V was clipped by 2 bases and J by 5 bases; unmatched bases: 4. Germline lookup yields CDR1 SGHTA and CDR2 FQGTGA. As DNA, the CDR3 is TGTGCCAGCAGCTTAGTGGGGACAGGGAACGAGCAGTACTTC. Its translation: CASSLVGTGNEQYF.

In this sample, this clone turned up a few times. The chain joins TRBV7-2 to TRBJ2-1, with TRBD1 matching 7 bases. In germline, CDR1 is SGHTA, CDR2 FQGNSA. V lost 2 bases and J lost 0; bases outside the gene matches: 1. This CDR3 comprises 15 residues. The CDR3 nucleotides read TGTGCCAGCAGCTTAAGGGACAGCTCCTACAATGAGCAGTTCTTC. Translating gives CASSLRDSSYNEQFF.

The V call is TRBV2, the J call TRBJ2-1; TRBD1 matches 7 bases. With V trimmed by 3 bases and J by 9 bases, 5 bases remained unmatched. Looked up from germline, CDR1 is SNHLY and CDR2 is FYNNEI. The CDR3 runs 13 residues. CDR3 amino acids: CASSDVGGVEQFF. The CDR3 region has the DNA TGTGCCAGCAGTGATGTAGGGGGCGTTGAGCAGTTCTTC.

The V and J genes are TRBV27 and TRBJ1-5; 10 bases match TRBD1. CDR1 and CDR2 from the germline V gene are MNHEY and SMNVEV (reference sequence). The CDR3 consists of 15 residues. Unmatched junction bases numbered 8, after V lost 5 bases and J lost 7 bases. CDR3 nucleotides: TGTGCCAGCAGTCACGACAGGGGGCGACGGCAGCCCCAGCATTTT. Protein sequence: CASSHDRGRRQPQHF.

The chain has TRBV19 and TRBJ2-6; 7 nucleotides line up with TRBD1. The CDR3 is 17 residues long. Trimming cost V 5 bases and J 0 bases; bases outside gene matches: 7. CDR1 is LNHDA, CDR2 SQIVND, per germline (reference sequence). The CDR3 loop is CASSGDRPLSGANVLTF. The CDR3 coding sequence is TGTGCCAGTAGTGGGGACAGACCCCTCTCTGGGGCCAACGTCCTGACTTTC.

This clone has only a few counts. The CDR3 sequence is CASSIGPSQETQYF. CDR3 DNA sequence: TGTGCCAGTAGTATAGGGCCCTCCCAAGAGACCCAGTACTTC. This chain joins TRBV19 and TRBJ2-5, with D hard to call. The CDR3 loop spans 14 amino acids. V lost 1 base, J lost 1 base, and 7 bases lay in between. CDR1 is LNHDA, CDR2 SQIVND, per germline (reference sequence).

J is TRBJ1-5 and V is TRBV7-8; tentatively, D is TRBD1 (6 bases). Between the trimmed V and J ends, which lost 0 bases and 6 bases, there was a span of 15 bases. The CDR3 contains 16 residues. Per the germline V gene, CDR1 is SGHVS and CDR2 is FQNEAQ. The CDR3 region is CASSLAPGGLGQPQHF. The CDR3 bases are TGTGCCAGCAGCTTAGCGCCGGGGGGGCTGGGTCAGCCCCAGCATTTT. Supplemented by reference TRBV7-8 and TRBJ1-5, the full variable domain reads GAGVSQSPRYKVAKRGQDVALRCDPISGHVSLFWYQQALGQGPEFLTYFQNEAQLDKSGLPSDRFFAERPEGSVSTLKIQRTQQEDSAVYLCASSLAPGGLGQPQHFGDGTRLSIL.

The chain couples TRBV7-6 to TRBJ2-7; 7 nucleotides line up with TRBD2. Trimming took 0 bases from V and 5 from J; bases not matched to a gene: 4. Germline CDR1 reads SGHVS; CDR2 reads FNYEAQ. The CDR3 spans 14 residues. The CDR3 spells CASSLAGGPHEQYF. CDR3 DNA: TGTGCCAGCAGCTTAGCGGGAGGGCCCCACGAGCAGTACTTC. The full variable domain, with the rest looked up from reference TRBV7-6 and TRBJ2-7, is GAGVSQSPRYKVTKRGQDVALRCDPISGHVSLYWYRQALGQGPEFLTYFNYEAQQDKSGLPNDRFSAERPEGSISTLTIQRTEQRDSAMYRCASSLAGGPHEQYFGPGTRLTVT.

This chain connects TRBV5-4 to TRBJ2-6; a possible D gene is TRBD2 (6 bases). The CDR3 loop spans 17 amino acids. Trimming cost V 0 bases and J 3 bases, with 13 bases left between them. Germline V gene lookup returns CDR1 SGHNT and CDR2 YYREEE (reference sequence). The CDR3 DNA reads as TGTGCCAGCAGCTTGGATCTGGGACTGGATGGGGCCAACGTCCTGACTTTC. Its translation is CASSLDLGLDGANVLTF.

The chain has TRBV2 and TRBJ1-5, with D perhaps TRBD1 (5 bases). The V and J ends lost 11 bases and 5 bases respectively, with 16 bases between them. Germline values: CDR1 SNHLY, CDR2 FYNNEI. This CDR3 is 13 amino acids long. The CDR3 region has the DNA TGTGCCGCCCTAAAGGGGCAAGATCAGCCCCAGCATTTT. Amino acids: CAALKGQDQPQHF.

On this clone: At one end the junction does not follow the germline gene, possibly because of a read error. CDR3 bases: TGCGCCAGCAGCTTGCCCTCTCGAGCGACGGCTTATTATTACTTT. Residues: CASSLPSRATAYYYF. This chain links TRBV5-1 with TRBJ1-1, with D unclear. CDR1 and CDR2 from the germline V gene are SGHRS and YFSETQ. The CDR3 loop spans 15 amino acids.

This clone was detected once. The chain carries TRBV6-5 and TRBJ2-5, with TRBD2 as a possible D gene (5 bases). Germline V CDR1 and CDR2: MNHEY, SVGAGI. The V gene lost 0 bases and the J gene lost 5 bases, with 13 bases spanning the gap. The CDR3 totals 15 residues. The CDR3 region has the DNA TGTGCCAGCAGTTACTCGAGGGTGGGTCGGGAGACCCAGTACTTC. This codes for CASSYSRVGRETQYF.

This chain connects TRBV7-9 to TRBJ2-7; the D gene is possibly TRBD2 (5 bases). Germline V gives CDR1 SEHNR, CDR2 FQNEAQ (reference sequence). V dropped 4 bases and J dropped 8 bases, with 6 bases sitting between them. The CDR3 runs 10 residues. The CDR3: CASSSGKQYF. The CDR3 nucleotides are TGTGCCAGCAGCTCCGGGAAGCAGTACTTC.

The CDR3 DNA follows: TGTGCCAGCAGCCGGGAGTATCCCAATGGCAATGAGCAGTTCTTC. This translates into CASSREYPNGNEQFF. The chain has TRBV11-2 and TRBJ2-1; tentative D call: TRBD2 (6 bases). CDR3 length: 15 amino acids. V was trimmed by 5 bases and J by 6 bases, leaving 17 bases between them. CDR1 is SGHAT, CDR2 FQNNGV, per germline.

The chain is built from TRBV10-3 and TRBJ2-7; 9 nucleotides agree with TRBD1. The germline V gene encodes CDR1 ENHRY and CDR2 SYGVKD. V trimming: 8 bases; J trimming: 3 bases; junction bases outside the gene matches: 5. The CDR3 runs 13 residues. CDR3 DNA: TGTGCCATCCGGGACAGGGACTTCTACGAGCAGTACTTC. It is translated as CAIRDRDFYEQYF.

The CDR3 sequence: CASSLSWGEDQPQHF. DNA for the CDR3: TGTGCCAGCAGTTTATCATGGGGAGAGGATCAGCCCCAGCATTTT. The rearrangement links TRBV27 to TRBJ1-5; the D is unclear. Trimming cost V 0 bases and J 5 bases, with 11 bases left between them. This CDR3 region has 15 residues. CDR1 is MNHEY, CDR2 SMNVEV, per germline (reference sequence).

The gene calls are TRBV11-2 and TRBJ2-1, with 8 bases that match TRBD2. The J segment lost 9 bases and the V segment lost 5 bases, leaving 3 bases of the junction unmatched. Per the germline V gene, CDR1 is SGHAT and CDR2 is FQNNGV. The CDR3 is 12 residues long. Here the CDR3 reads CASSGTSIEQFF. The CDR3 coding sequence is TGTGCCAGCAGCGGGACTAGTATTGAGCAGTTCTTC.

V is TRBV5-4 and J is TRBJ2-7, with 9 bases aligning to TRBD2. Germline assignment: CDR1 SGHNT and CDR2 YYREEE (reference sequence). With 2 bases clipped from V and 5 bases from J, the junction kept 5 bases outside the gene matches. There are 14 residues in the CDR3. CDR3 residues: CASSFSGRRNEQYF. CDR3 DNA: TGTGCCAGCAGCTTTAGCGGGAGAAGGAACGAGCAGTACTTC.

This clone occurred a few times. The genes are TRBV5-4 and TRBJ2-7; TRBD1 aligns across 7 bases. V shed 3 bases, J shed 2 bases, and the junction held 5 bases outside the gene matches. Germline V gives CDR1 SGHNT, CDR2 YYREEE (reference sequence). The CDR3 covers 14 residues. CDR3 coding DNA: TGTGCCAGCAGCTCGGACAGGCCACCCTACGAGCAGTACTTC. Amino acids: CASSSDRPPYEQYF.

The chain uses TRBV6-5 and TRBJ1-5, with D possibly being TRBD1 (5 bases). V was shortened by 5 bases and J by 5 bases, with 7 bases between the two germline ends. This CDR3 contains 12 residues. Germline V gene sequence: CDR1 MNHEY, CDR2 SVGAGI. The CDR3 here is CASSTGHQPQHF. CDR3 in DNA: TGTGCCAGCAGTACAGGCCATCAGCCCCAGCATTTT.

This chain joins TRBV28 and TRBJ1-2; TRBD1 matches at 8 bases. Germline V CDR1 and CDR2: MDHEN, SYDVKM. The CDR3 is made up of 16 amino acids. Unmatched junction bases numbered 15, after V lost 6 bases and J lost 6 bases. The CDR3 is CASSRQGPSGTHGYTF. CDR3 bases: TGTGCCAGCAGCCGACAGGGGCCCTCGGGTACCCATGGCTACACCTTC.

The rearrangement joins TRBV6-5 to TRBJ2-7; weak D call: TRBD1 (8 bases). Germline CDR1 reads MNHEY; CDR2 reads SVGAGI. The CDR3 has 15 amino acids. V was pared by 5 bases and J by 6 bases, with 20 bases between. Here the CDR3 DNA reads TGTGCCAGCAGTACAGGGGGAGGGTTCGGGGCCGAGCAGTACTTC. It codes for CASSTGGGFGAEQYF.

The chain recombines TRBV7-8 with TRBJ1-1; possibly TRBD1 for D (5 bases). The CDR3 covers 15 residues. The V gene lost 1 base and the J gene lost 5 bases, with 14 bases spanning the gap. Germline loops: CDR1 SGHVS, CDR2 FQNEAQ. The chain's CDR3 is CASSLVNGARTEAFF. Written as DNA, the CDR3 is TGTGCCAGCAGCTTAGTGAATGGGGCCCGGACTGAAGCTTTCTTT.

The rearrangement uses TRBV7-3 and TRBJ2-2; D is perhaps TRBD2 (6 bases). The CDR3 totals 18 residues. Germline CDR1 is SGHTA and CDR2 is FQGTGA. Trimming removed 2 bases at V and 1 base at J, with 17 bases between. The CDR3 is CASSLEAQGGWNTGELFF. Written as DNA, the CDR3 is TGTGCCAGCAGCTTAGAGGCGCAGGGAGGATGGAACACCGGGGAGCTGTTTTTT.

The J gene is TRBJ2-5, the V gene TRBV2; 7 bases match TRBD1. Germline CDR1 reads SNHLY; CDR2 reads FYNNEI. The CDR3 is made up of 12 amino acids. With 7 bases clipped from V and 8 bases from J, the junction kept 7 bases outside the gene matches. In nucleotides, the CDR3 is TGTGCCAGCATCCTGGACAGGCAAACCCAGTACTTC. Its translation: CASILDRQTQYF.

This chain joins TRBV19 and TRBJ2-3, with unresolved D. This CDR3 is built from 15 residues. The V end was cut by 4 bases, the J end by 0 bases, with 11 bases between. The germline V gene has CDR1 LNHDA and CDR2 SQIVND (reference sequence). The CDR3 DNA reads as TGTGCCAGTAGTAGAGGAACGTTTAGCACAGATACGCAGTATTTT. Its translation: CASSRGTFSTDTQYF.

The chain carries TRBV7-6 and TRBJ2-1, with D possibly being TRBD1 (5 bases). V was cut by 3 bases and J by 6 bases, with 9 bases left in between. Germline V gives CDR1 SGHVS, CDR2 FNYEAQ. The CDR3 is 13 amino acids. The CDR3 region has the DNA TGTGCCAGCAGCTTTACTGGGGCCAATGAGCAGTTCTTC. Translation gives CASSFTGANEQFF.